The 14 T cell receptor beta chains given below trace back to one sample, sequenced in a study of shared clonotypes between healthy human individuals. Clones were read by immunoSEQ multiplex PCR, and TCRdb kept only the in-frame ones, dropping some. Among 2.5 million or so clones listed, more than 80% were seen once. The sequencing input was naive CD4+ T cells sorted from blood. Subset defined: CD45RA+ positively selected. These receptors came from a man aged 18-30 years in good health.

CDR3 in amino acids: CASSLDPGSFTDTQYF. In nucleotides, the CDR3 is TGTGCCAGCAGTCTCGATCCGGGATCGTTCACAGATACGCAGTATTTT. V gene TRBV28 combines with J gene TRBJ2-3, with TRBD2 as a possible D gene (5 bases). The V gene's germline CDR1 is MDHEN and CDR2 SYDVKM. The ends were cut back, 5 bases at V and 2 bases at J, with 17 bases in the middle. The CDR3 length is 16 residues.

Of note for this clone: Additional DNA sequences in this sample encode the identical CDR3. The rearrangement links TRBV6-5 to TRBJ1-4; D unclear. The V gene lost 2 bases and the J gene lost 7 bases, with 11 bases spanning the gap. CDR1 MNHEY and CDR2 SVGAGI come from the germline V gene. The CDR3 extends over 14 amino acids. The CDR3 DNA follows: TGTGCCAGCAGTTACGGTAGGGCGGGTGAAAAACTGTTTTTT. Protein sequence: CASSYGRAGEKLFF.

This clone appeared once. The chain uses TRBV11-2 and TRBJ1-6; 7 nucleotides agree with TRBD1. The CDR3 totals 15 residues. The ends lost 5 bases at V and 7 bases at J; junction bases unmatched: 8. From germline, CDR1 is SGHAT and CDR2 FQNNGV. This CDR3 is CASSTQGIVNSPLHF. The CDR3 region has the DNA TGTGCCAGCAGCACACAGGGGATAGTGAATTCACCCCTCCACTTT.

This clone was counted a single time. The rearrangement uses TRBV4-1 and TRBJ2-5, with no clear D. Looked up from germline, CDR1 is MGHRA and CDR2 is YSYEKL. Trimming removed 1 base from V and 5 bases from J, with 8 bases in between. This CDR3 comprises 13 residues. The CDR3 spells CASSQVLYETQYF. CDR3 DNA sequence: TGCGCCAGCAGCCAAGTCCTTTACGAGACCCAGTACTTC.

In nucleotides, the CDR3 is TGTGCCAGCAGCCTCCGGACAGGGTTGGGAGCTAACTATGGCTACACCTTC. Protein sequence: CASSLRTGLGANYGYTF. The chain is built from TRBV7-8 and TRBJ1-2; 8 bases line up with TRBD1. The ends lost 5 bases at V and 0 bases at J; junction bases unmatched: 11. Germline V gene data show CDR1 as SGHVS and CDR2 as FQNEAQ. This CDR3 spans 17 amino acids.

The chain joins TRBV4-3 to TRBJ2-3; possibly TRBD1 or TRBD2 for D (6 bases each). This CDR3 spans 16 amino acids. CDR1 is LGHNA and CDR2 is YSLEER in the germline V gene. Trimming pared 0 bases from V and 4 bases from J, leaving 14 bases between. The chain's CDR3 is CASSQDRVGGADTQYF. The CDR3 coding sequence is TGCGCCAGCAGCCAAGATCGGGTGGGGGGCGCAGATACGCAGTATTTT.

To note about this clone: Different DNA sequences within this sample yield the same CDR3. This chain uses TRBV2 with TRBJ2-7; the match to TRBD1 covers 11 bases. The CDR3 length is 15 residues. V shed 5 bases and J 0 bases; nucleotides not matched to a gene: 3. Germline V lookup: CDR1 SNHLY, CDR2 FYNNEI. In nucleotides, the CDR3 is TGTGCCAGCAGTTTGGGACAGGGGGGCTCCTACGAGCAGTACTTC. Its protein is CASSLGQGGSYEQYF.

This clone came up once. The chain couples TRBV27 to TRBJ1-4; 7 bases line up with TRBD1. V was pared by 5 bases and J by 6 bases, with 9 bases of the junction left unmatched. CDR3 size: 15 residues. Germline-derived CDR1 and CDR2 are MNHEY and SMNVEV (reference sequence). CDR3: CASSAHRTGDEKLFF. The CDR3 coding sequence is TGTGCCAGCAGTGCCCACCGGACAGGAGATGAAAAACTGTTTTTT.

The chain employs TRBV18 and TRBJ1-2, with no clear D. V was clipped by 3 bases and J by 2 bases, with 16 bases between them. CDR3 length equals 16 residues. Germline V gives CDR1 KGHSH, CDR2 LQKENI. CDR3 nucleotide sequence: TGTGCCAGCTCACCGGCGGGCCCCAGTGTAAACTATGGCTACACCTTC. It yields the protein CASSPAGPSVNYGYTF.

A note on this clone: This sample also contains other DNA sequences that code for the same CDR3. The chain is built from TRBV7-9 and TRBJ2-7, with 7 positions matching TRBD1. The CDR3 covers 13 residues. The junction had 2 bases not matched to a gene; V was cut back by 4 bases and J by 2 bases. Germline values: CDR1 SEHNR, CDR2 FQNEAQ (reference sequence). The CDR3: CASSSTGAYEQYF. CDR3 coding DNA: TGTGCCAGCAGCTCAACAGGGGCCTACGAGCAGTACTTC.

This chain uses TRBV19 with TRBJ1-5; 8 bases line up with TRBD1. CDR3 length: 16 amino acids. The junction had 8 bases not matched to a gene; V was cut back by 4 bases and J by 3 bases. Germline values: CDR1 LNHDA, CDR2 SQIVND (reference sequence). The CDR3 nucleotides are TGTGCCAGTAGTACCGTTGGACAGGGAAACAATCAGCCCCAGCATTTT. This translates into CASSTVGQGNNQPQHF.

The gene calls are TRBV5-1 and TRBJ2-7; D is tentatively TRBD1 or TRBD2 (6 bases each). Trimming removed 0 bases from V and 0 bases from J, with 10 bases in between. Germline CDR1 reads SGHRS; CDR2 reads YFSETQ. The CDR3 loop spans 15 amino acids. The CDR3 DNA reads as TGCGCCAGCAGCTTGGGGGGGGCCCCCTCCTACGAGCAGTACTTC. It encodes CASSLGGAPSYEQYF.

The chain couples TRBV4-3 to TRBJ2-7, with D maybe TRBD2 (6 bases). The CDR3 length is 14 residues. V was trimmed by 0 bases and J by 5 bases, leaving 11 bases between them. Germline-derived CDR1 and CDR2 are LGHNA and YSLEER. CDR3 nucleotides: TGCGCCAGCAGCCAAGAGGCGGGAATCCACGAGCAGTACTTC. This sequence encodes CASSQEAGIHEQYF.

This chain connects TRBV5-6 to TRBJ2-7, with TRBD1 matching 8 bases. This CDR3 spans 14 amino acids. Looked up from germline, CDR1 is SGHDT and CDR2 is YYEEEE. V shed 5 bases and J 0 bases; nucleotides not matched to a gene: 4. This CDR3 is CASRGQARSYEQYF. The CDR3 DNA reads as TGTGCCAGCAGGGGACAGGCTCGCTCCTACGAGCAGTACTTC. Using reference TRBV5-6 and TRBJ2-7 for the parts outside the CDR3, the full variable domain is DAGVTQSPTHLIKTRGQQVTLRCSPKSGHDTVSWYQQALGQGPQFIFQYYEEEERQRGNFPDRFSGHQFPNYSSELNVNALLLGDSALYLCASRGQARSYEQYFGPGTRLTVT.